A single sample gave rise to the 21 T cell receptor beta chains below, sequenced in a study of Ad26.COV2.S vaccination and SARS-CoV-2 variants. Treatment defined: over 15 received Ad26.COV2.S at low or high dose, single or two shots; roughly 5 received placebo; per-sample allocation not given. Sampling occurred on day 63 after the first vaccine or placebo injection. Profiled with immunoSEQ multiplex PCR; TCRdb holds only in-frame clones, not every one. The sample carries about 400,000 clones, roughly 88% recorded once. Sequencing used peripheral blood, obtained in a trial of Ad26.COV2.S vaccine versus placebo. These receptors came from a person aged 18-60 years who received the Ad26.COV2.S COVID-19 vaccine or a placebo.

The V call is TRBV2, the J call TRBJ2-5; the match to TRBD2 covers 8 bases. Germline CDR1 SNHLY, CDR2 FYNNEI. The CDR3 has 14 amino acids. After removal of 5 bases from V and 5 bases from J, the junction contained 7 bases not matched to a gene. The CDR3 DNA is TGTGCCAGCAGTAAGGAGGGACTAGAGGAGACCCAGTACTTC. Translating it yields CASSKEGLEETQYF.

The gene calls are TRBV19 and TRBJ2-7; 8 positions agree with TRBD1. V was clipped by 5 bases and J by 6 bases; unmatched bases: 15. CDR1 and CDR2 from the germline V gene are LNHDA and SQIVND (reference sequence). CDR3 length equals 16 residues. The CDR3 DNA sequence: TGTGCCAGTAGTCCAAGGACAGGGAGAATCTCTCCCGAGCAGTACTTC. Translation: CASSPRTGRISPEQYF.

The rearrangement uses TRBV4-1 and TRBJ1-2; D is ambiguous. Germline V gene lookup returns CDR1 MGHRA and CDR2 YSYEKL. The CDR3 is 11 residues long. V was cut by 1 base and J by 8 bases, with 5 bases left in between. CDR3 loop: CASSQGRGYTF. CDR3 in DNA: TGCGCCAGCAGCCAAGGACGGGGCTACACCTTC.

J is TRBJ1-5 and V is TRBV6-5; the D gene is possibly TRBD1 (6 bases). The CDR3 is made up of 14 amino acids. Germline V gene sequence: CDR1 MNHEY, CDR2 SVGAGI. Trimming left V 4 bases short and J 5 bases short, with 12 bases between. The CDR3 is CASSSQGWDQPQHF. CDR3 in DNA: TGTGCCAGCAGTTCCCAGGGGTGGGATCAGCCCCAGCATTTT.

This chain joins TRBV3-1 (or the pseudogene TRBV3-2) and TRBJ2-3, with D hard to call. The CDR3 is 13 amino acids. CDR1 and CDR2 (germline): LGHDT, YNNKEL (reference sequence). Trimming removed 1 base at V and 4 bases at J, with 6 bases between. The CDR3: CASSQVSSDTQYF. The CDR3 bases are TGTGCCAGCAGCCAAGTCAGCTCAGATACGCAGTATTTT.

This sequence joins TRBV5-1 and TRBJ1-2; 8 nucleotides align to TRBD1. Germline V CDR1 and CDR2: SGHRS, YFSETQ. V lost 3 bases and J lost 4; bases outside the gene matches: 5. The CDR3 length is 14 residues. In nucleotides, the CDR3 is TGCGCCAGCAGCTACGGACAGGGAGGCTATGGCTACACCTTC. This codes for CASSYGQGGYGYTF.

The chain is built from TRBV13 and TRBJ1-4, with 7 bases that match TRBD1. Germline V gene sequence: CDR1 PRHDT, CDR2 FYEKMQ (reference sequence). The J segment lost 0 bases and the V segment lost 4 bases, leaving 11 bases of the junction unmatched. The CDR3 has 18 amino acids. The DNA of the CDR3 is TGTGCCAGCAGCTCTAGACAGGGAGGGGACGCAACTAATGAAAAACTGTTTTTT. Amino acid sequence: CASSSRQGGDATNEKLFF.

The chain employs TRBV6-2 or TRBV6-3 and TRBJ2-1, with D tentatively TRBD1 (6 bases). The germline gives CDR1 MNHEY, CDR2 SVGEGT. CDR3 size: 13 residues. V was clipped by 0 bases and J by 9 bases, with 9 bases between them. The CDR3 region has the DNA TGTGCCAGCAGTTACTCGAGGGACACTGAGCAGTTCTTC. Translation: CASSYSRDTEQFF.

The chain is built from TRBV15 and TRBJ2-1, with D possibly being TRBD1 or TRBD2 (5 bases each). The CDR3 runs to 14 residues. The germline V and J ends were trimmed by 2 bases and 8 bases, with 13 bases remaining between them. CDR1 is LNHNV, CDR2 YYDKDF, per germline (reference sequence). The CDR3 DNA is TGTGCCACCAGCAGATCGGGACCCGGGGATGAGCAGTTCTTC. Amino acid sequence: CATSRSGPGDEQFF.

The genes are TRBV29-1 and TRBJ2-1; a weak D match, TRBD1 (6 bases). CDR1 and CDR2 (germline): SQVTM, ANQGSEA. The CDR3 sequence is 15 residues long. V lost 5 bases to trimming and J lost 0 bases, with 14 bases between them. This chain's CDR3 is CSVSGHLSSYNEQFF. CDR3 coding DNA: TGCAGCGTTTCGGGACACCTGAGCTCCTACAATGAGCAGTTCTTC.

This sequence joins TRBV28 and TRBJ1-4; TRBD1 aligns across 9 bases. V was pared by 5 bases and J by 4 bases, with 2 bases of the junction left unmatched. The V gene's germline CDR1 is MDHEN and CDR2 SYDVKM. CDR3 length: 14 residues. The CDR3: CASSETGGNEKLFF. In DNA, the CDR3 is TGTGCCAGCAGTGAGACAGGGGGTAATGAAAAACTGTTTTTT.

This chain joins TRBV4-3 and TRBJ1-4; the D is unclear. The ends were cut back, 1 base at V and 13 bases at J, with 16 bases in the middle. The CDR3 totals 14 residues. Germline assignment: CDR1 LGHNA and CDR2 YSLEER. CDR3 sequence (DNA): TGCGCCAGCAGCCAAGCCGTGGCAGTCCCCCTACTGTTTTTT. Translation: CASSQAVAVPLLFF.

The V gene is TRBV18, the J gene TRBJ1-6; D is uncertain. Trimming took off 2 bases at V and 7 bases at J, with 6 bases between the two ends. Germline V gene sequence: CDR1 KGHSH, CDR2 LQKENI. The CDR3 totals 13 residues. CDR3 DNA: TGTGCCAGCTCACCAAATTCAAATTCACCCCTCCACTTT. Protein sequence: CASSPNSNSPLHF.

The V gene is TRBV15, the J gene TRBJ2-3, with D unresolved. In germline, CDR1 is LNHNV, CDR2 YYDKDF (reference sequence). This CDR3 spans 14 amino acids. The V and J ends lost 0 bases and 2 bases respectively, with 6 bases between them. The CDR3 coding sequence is TGTGCCACCAGCAGAGAGGCTAACACAGATACGCAGTATTTT. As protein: CATSREANTDTQYF. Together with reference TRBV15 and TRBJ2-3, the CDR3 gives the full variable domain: DAMVIQNPRYQVTQFGKPVTLSCSQTLNHNVMYWYQQKSSQAPKLLFHYYDKDFNNEADTPDNFQSRRPNTSFCFLDIRSPGLGDTAMYLCATSREANTDTQYFGPGTRLTVL.

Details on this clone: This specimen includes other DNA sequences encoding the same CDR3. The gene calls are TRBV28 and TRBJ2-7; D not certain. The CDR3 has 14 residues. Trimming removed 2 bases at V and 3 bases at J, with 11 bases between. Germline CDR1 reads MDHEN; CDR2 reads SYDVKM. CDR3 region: CASSLAVSGYEQYF. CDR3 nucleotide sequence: TGTGCCAGCAGTTTAGCGGTTAGTGGCTACGAGCAGTACTTC.

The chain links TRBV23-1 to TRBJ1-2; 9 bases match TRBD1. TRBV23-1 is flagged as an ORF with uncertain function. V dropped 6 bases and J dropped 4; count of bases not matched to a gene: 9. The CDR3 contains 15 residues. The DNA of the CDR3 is TGCGCCAGCAGCAAGGGGACAGGGAGGATCTATGGCTACACCTTC. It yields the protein CASSKGTGRIYGYTF.

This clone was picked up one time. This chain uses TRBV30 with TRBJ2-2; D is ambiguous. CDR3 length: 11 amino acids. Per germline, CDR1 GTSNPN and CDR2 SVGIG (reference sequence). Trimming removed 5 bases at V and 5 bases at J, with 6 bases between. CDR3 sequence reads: CAWGRTGELFF. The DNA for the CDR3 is TGTGCCTGGGGGCGGACCGGGGAGCTGTTTTTT.

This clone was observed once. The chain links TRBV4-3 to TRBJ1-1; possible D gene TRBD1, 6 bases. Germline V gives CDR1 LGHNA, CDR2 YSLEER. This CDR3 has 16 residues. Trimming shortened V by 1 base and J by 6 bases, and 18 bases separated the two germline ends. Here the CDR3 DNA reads TGCGCCAGCAGCCAAGTCACACTAGACAGGTCTCCTGAAGCTTTCTTT. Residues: CASSQVTLDRSPEAFF.

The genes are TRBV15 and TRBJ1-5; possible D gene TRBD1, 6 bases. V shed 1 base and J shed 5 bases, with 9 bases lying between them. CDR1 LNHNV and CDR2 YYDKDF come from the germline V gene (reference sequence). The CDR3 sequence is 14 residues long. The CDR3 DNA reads TGTGCCACCAGCAGAGTGCAGGGGCATCAGCCCCAGCATTTT. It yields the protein CATSRVQGHQPQHF.

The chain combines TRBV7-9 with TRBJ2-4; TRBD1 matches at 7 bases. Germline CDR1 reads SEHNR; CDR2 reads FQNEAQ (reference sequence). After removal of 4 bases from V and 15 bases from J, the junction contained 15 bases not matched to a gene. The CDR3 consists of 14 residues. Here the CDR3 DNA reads TGTGCCAGCAGCTCTGGACAGGAAGTTTGGCGGGCGTACTTC. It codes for CASSSGQEVWRAYF. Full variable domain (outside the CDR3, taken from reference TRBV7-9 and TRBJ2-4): DTGVSQNPRHKITKRGQNVTFRCDPISEHNRLYWYRQTLGQGPEFLTYFQNEAQLEKSRLLSDRFSAERPKGSFSTLEIQRTEQGDSAMYLCASSSGQEVWRAYFGAGTRLSVL.

CDR3 loop: CASSLLPAGLAIDTQYF. In DNA form, the CDR3 reads TGTGCCAGCAGCTTGCTTCCCGCGGGACTAGCGATCGATACGCAGTATTTT. The chain joins TRBV5-6 to TRBJ2-3; TRBD2 aligns across 10 bases. Germline V gene lookup returns CDR1 SGHDT and CDR2 YYEEEE. The V and J ends lost 1 base and 6 bases, in that order; junction bases with no gene match: 11. The CDR3 totals 17 residues. Looking up the rest from reference TRBV5-6 and TRBJ2-3 gives the full variable domain: DAGVTQSPTHLIKTRGQQVTLRCSPKSGHDTVSWYQQALGQGPQFIFQYYEEEERQRGNFPDRFSGHQFPNYSSELNVNALLLGDSALYLCASSLLPAGLAIDTQYFGPGTRLTVL.